Listed below are T cell receptor beta chains from one sample, sequenced in a study of cytomegalovirus exposure and HLA in healthy donors. Sequencing was performed with immunoSEQ multiplex PCR; in TCRdb, only in-frame clones are kept and a portion is missing. The profile shows about 130,000 clones, approximately 80% of them singletons. Input material: PBMCs. These receptors originate from a male donor in good health and CMV-seropositive. Both conserved end residues are part of each CDR3. A D gene is named only where the DNA matches it firmly. Clone size is stated in some rows and not others, as once, few, many or a class when expanded.

j_call clone_size d_call v_call cdr3_nt cdr3_aa
TRBJ1-6 . TRBD1 TRBV30 TGTGCCTGGACCGAAGGGGGCATGGTTCGTTCACCCCTCCACTTT CAWTEGGMVRSPLHF
TRBJ2-6 . TRBD1 TRBV7-9 TGTGCCAGCAGCTTGACAGGGCCTGGGGCCAACGTCCTGACTTTC CASSLTGPGANVLTF
TRBJ2-6 . TRBD2 TRBV5-5 TGTGCCAGCAGCCCTGGACTAGCGGAGTACTCTGGGGCCAACGTCCTGACTTTC CASSPGLAEYSGANVLTF
TRBJ2-2 . . TRBV6-5 TGTGCCAGCACCGTAGGGAGCCCGAGGGCCGGGGAGCTGTTTTTT CASTVGSPRAGELFF
TRBJ2-4 few . TRBV29-1 TGCAGCGTCTTTATGACAGGGACTGAAAGAAACAGTCAGTACTTC CSVFMTGTERNSQYF
TRBJ2-4 . . TRBV5-4 TGTGCCAGCAGCTTGGTACAGGGGGAGGGGAACATTCAGTACTTC CASSLVQGEGNIQYF
TRBJ2-7 few . TRBV6-5 TGTGCCAGCAGGGATCGGGAACAGGGACCTTACGAGCAGTACTTC CASRDREQGPYEQYF
TRBJ1-5 . TRBD1 TRBV28 TGTGCCAGCAGTCTGGGGACAGGGGTTCAGCCCCAGCATTTT CASSLGTGVQPQHF
TRBJ1-2 . TRBD1 TRBV4-2 TGTGCCAGCAGCCGGGGGGACAGCTATGGCTACACCTTC CASSRGDSYGYTF
TRBJ2-3 . TRBD2 TRBV18 TGTGCCAGCTCACCGGAGGGAGGGACAGATACGCAGTATTTT CASSPEGGTDTQYF
TRBJ2-1 . TRBD2 TRBV5-1 TGCGCCAGCAGCTTGGATCGGCTAGCGGTTCTTAATGAGCAGTTCTTC CASSLDRLAVLNEQFF
TRBJ2-5 . TRBD1 TRBV5-1 TGCGCCAGCAGCCCTGGACAGGGACAAGAGACCCAGTACTTC CASSPGQGQETQYF
TRBJ1-2 . . TRBV6-5 TGTGCCAGCAGTTACGGGACGGGAGCGGGTGGCTACACCTTC CASSYGTGAGGYTF
TRBJ2-3 . TRBD1 TRBV29-1 TGCAGCGCTGAACAGGGGAAGATTGTGTTCGATTGGGATACGCAGTATTTT CSAEQGKIVFDWDTQYF
TRBJ1-1 . . TRBV5-5 TGTGCCAGCAGCCGTCCGGGGAACACTGAAGCTTTCTTT CASSRPGNTEAFF
TRBJ2-6 . TRBD1 TRBV6-1 TGTGCCAGCAGTGAAAGGATGACAGGGGCAACTGGGGCCAACGTCCTGACTTTC CASSERMTGATGANVLTF
TRBJ1-2 . . TRBV6-1 TGTGCCAGCAGTGACCTAGACGGTCTCTATGGCTACACCTTC CASSDLDGLYGYTF
TRBJ2-5 . . TRBV30 TGTGCCTGGAGTGTGGTAGGGAGAGAGACCCAGTACTTC CAWSVVGRETQYF
TRBJ2-7 few TRBD1 TRBV5-5 TGTGCCAGCAGCTTGACAGGGGGCAGCGAGCAGTACTTC CASSLTGGSEQYF
TRBJ2-7 once TRBD2 TRBV7-8 TGTGCCAGCAGCTCCGGACTAGCGGGGGCAACCTACGAGCAGTACTTC CASSSGLAGATYEQYF
TRBJ2-1 . . TRBV7-2 TGTGCCAGCAGCTTCTCGGGAAGCTCCTACAATGAGCAGTTCTTC CASSFSGSSYNEQFF
TRBJ1-4 . . TRBV30 TGTGCCTGGAGTGTAGCGGGACGCCTCCTTGGGTTTGAAAAACTGTTTTTT CAWSVAGRLLGFEKLFF
TRBJ2-7 . . TRBV28 TGTGCCACGCTACGGTCCTACGAGCAGTACTTC CATLRSYEQYF
TRBJ2-7 . TRBD2 TRBV28 TGTGCCAGCCGAGTAGCGGGAGGGACGTACGAGCAGTACTTC CASRVAGGTYEQYF
TRBJ1-3 few . TRBV15 TGTGCCACCAGCAGAGGGGGAGGGGGCTCTGGAAACACCATATATTTT CATSRGGGGSGNTIYF
TRBJ2-1 . TRBD2 TRBV5-1 TGCGCCAGCAGCCTCACTAGCGGGAAAAACAATGAGCAGTTCTTC CASSLTSGKNNEQFF
TRBJ2-7 . TRBD1 TRBV11-2 TGTGCCAGCAGCTTAATGACAGGGAGCGAGCAGTACTTC CASSLMTGSEQYF
TRBJ2-2 once TRBD2 TRBV7-6 TGTGCCAGCAGCTTGGGACTAGACACCGGGGAGCTGTTTTTT CASSLGLDTGELFF
TRBJ2-7 . TRBD1 TRBV2 TGTGCCAGCATAGGGGGCGTGGGGTACAGCTCCTACGAGCAGTACTTC CASIGGVGYSSYEQYF
TRBJ1-5 . . TRBV2 TGTGCCAGCCACCCCAGGGAGGGCCAGCCCCAGCATTTT CASHPREGQPQHF
TRBJ2-7 . . TRBV19 TGTGCCAGTAGTTTAGGACACAGTACCTACGAGCAGTACTTC CASSLGHSTYEQYF
TRBJ1-5 . . TRBV28 TGTGCCAGCAGTCGAGGGAATCAGCCCCAGCATTTT CASSRGNQPQHF
TRBJ2-5 . . TRBV6-5 TGTGCCAGCAGCAACCAAGAGACCCAGTACTTC CASSNQETQYF
TRBJ1-1 . TRBD1 TRBV7-2 TGTGCCAGCAGCACCTATCGACAGGGGGACACTGAAGCTTTCTTT CASSTYRQGDTEAFF
TRBJ1-5 . TRBD1 TRBV27 TGTGCCAGCAGTCCTCTAACAGGGGTCGTAAATCAGCCCCAGCATTTT CASSPLTGVVNQPQHF
TRBJ2-3 . . TRBV11-2 TGTGCCAGCAGCTTAGACTCCAGTTACACAGATACGCAGTATTTT CASSLDSSYTDTQYF
TRBJ2-7 . . TRBV7-2 TGTGCCAGCAGCTTATGGAAACGGGACGAGCAGTACTTC CASSLWKRDEQYF
TRBJ1-2 . . TRBV6-5 TGTGCCAGCAGTTACACTGGTCAAAACTATGGCTACACCTTC CASSYTGQNYGYTF
TRBJ2-3 . . TRBV7-2 TGTGCCAGCAGCTTAGAGAGAGCCCCAGATACGCAGTATTTT CASSLERAPDTQYF
TRBJ2-7 . TRBD1 TRBV7-3 TGTGCCAGCAGCCGAGGACAGGGTTACGAGCAGTACTTC CASSRGQGYEQYF
TRBJ2-5 . . TRBV27 TGTGCCAGCAGTTTAAACGAGGAGACCCAGTACTTC CASSLNEETQYF
TRBJ1-2 . . TRBV5-4 TGTGCCAGCAGCGATAGGACAGCCACCGGTGGCTACACCTTC CASSDRTATGGYTF
TRBJ1-5 . . TRBV4-2 TGTGCCAGCAGCCAAGATAGCCGCCTGTCGAATCAGCCCCAGCATTTT CASSQDSRLSNQPQHF
TRBJ1-2 few . TRBV28 TGTGCCAGCAGTTTCGAGCGTCTGCGCGGCTACACCTTC CASSFERLRGYTF
TRBJ2-5 . TRBD2 TRBV4-1 TGCGCCAGCAGCCAAAGGATAAGCGGGGGGGCCGCTGAGACCCAGTACTTC CASSQRISGGAAETQYF
TRBJ2-1 once . TRBV2 TGTGCCAGCAGTGAAGGGTATAACTATGAGCAGTTCTTC CASSEGYNYEQFF
TRBJ2-3 once . TRBV6-6 TGTGCCAGCAGTCTAGAACAGGGGGGGGTCACAGATACGCAGTATTTT CASSLEQGGVTDTQYF
TRBJ1-5 . . TRBV7-9 TGTTCCAGCAGCTTAGATCTTCAGCCCCAGCATTTT CSSSLDLQPQHF
TRBJ2-3 . TRBD1 TRBV5-6 TGTGCCAGCAGCTTGGCACAGGGGGCGATATCCGGCACAGATACGCAGTATTTT CASSLAQGAISGTDTQYF
TRBJ2-4 . . TRBV13 TGTGCCAGTCGACTTACCTGGGGCCCAGATGACATTCAGTACTTC CASRLTWGPDDIQYF
TRBJ2-7 . TRBD1 TRBV5-4 TGTGCCAGCACGTCCAGTAGACAGGGGGCAAGGGAGCAGTACTTC CASTSSRQGAREQYF
TRBJ1-4 few TRBD1 TRBV5-6 TGTGCCAGCAGCTTAAACAGGGGGTTAACTAATGAAAAACTGTTTTTT CASSLNRGLTNEKLFF